This T cell receptor beta chain was sequenced during a study of shared clonotypes between healthy human individuals. Points from the study as a whole: Naive CD4 clonotypes were shared across a few donors at around 5.4%.

Germline V gene data show CDR1 as MNHEY and CDR2 as SMNVEV (reference sequence). V shed 2 bases and J shed 4 bases, with 14 bases lying between them. This CDR3 has 15 residues. The genomic DNA of each subset was split evenly across several immunoSEQ plates. TCRdb's table, derived via immunoSEQ multiplex PCR, lists solely in-frame clones and lacks some. The sample lists 2.3 million or so clones, 85% to 95% seen once, with 0.39% in the top ten. This clone was observed a single time. What it recognizes is unknown. Source material: naive CD4+ T cells from PBMCs. Subset specified: CD45RA+ positively selected. The chain links TRBV27 to TRBJ1-2; D may be TRBD1 (6 bases). This TCR came from a young man in good health. Some clones in this sample may be carry-over from other donors' samples. The CDR3 is CASSLIGGWSYGYTF. The CDR3 nucleotides read TGTGCCAGCAGTTTAATCGGGGGCTGGAGCTATGGCTACACCTTC.